The T cell receptor beta chain under discussion was sequenced for a study of low-dose radiotherapy and immunotherapy resistance in tumors (dated by TCRdb to between 2022 and 2023). In the study overall: Patients in Cohort 1 were given 0.5 Gy per fraction every 2 weeks, and the prescribed total PTV dose was 6.5 Gy. Patients in Cohort 2 were given 1 Gy per fraction every two weeks, for a total of 13 Gy across 26 weeks. Patients were given nivolumab as a 240 mg flat dose every two weeks and ipilimumab at 1 mg/kg every six weeks, with both drugs delivered intravenously. Intravenous cyclophosphamide at 200 mg/m2 was administered every two weeks, one day ahead of each radiation and immunotherapy administration. Starting on cycle 1 day 1, patients took 300 mg of aspirin by mouth once a day for four cycles. The trial did not randomize participants into treatment groups. Eight patients were included in the translational analysis: three from the first dose cohort and the first five from the second dose cohort.

CDR1 and CDR2 are read off the germline V gene as SGHVT and SQSDAQ. Germline trimming: 0 bases from V, 7 bases from J; junction bases outside gene matches: 6. There are 16 amino acids in the CDR3, from cysteine to phenylalanine inclusive. Only the CDR3 DNA stays, 48 bases, in frame from base 1. In the paper's terms, the time point label means: after trial treatment. The treatment or condition label here, explained by the study, means: LDRT plus nivolumab, ipilimumab, low-dose cyclophosphamide and aspirin (RACIN trial). Donors were enrolled in RACIN, a single-arm phase I dose-escalation trial combining nivolumab, ipilimumab, aspirin, low-dose cyclophosphamide and low-dose radiotherapy. Patients with advanced, TIL-negative solid tumors were considered eligible. For this clonotype: Its antigen is unknown. Base quality data are lacking; no much larger clone is found one base away.

These reads were obtained on an Illumina HiSeq 2500. To make first-strand cDNA, Superscript III was used along with a set of TRAV- and TRBV-specific primers so that both the TCRalpha and TCRbeta chains were covered. A roughly 20-cycle PCR with Phusion amplified the TCRs, pairing a constant-region primer with the adapter that was attached to the V primers. Isolated mRNA was amplified with the MessageAmp II aRNA Amplification Kit, using a roughly 15-hour in vitro transcription at 37°C. The Dynabeads mRNA DIRECT Purification Kit was used to isolate the mRNA for TCR sequencing. A second approximately 23-cycle Phusion PCR added indexed Illumina adapters, and products were purified with AMPure XP beads. From the authors' description of their analysis: Using custom Perl scripts, TCR sequences that encoded the same protein were pooled, out-of-frame sequences were dropped, and the abundance of each clonotype was calculated. Any TCR sequence supported by only a single read was excluded from analysis. Repertoire metrics included Shannon entropy, Gini index, clonality, richness, and frequency of TCRs shared between repertoires. TCRdb itself trimmed the public reads at Q25 with fastp, ran MiXCR and retained productive beta chains. Rows are combined by CDR3 protein, so each entry shows the most common genes and DNA. In this record, the V and J calls reflect TCRdb's handling and not the investigators' own analysis. The sample table holds under 110,000 distinct CDR3 sequences, of which around 20% were seen once. The ten top clones hold about 4% of the sample.

The chain is encoded by TRBV7-4 joined to TRBJ1-4; 9 junctional bases match TRBD1. Specimen: PBMCs, collected after low-dose radiotherapy plus immunotherapy. The TCR sequence derives from a male donor with prostate cancer. At the DNA level, the sequence is TGTGCCAGCAGCTTAGCGCACAGGGGGCGCAGTGAAAAACTGTTTTTT. Its translation is CASSLAHRGRSEKLFF.